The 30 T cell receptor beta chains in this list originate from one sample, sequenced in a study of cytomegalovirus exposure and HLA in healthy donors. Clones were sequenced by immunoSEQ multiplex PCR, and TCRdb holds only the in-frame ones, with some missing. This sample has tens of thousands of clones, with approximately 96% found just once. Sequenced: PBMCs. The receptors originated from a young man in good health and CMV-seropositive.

The CDR3 protein is CASSRSSYEQYF. CDR3 nucleotide sequence: TGTGCCAGCTCCCGGAGCTCCTACGAGCAGTACTTC. The chain employs TRBV18 and TRBJ2-7; D unresolved. V was pared by 6 bases and J by 0 bases, with 6 bases between. CDR1 and CDR2 from the germline V gene are KGHSH and LQKENI. The CDR3 spans 12 residues.

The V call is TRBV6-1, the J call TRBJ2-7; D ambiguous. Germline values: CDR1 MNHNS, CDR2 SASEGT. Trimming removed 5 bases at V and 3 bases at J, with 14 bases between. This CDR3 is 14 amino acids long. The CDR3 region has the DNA TGTGCCAGCAGTAACAGCCCCCTTATCTACGAGCAGTACTTC. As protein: CASSNSPLIYEQYF.

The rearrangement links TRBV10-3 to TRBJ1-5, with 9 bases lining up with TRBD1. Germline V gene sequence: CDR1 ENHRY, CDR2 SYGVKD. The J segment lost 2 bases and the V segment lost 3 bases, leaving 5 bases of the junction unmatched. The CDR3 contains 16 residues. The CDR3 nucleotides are TGTGCCATCAGTGACCGACAGGGGGGAGGCAATCAGCCCCAGCATTTT. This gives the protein CAISDRQGGGNQPQHF.

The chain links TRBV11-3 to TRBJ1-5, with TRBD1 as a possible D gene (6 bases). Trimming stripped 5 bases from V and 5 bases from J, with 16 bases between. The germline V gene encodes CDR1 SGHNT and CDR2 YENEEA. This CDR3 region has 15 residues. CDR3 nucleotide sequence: TGTGCCAGCAGCAACCGGGACACACCTCATCAGCCCCAGCATTTT. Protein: CASSNRDTPHQPQHF. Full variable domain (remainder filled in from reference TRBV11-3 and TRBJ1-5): EAGVVQSPRYKIIEKKQPVAFWCNPISGHNTLYWYLQNLGQGPELLIRYENEEAVDDSQLPKDRFSAERLKGVDSTLKIQPAELGDSAVYLCASSNRDTPHQPQHFGDGTRLSIL.

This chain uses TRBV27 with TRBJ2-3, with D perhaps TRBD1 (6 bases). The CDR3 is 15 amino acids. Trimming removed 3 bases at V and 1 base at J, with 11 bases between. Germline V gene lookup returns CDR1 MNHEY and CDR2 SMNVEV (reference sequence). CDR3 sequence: CASSLWTEGTDTQYF. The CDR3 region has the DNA TGTGCCAGCAGTTTGTGGACAGAAGGCACAGATACGCAGTATTTT.

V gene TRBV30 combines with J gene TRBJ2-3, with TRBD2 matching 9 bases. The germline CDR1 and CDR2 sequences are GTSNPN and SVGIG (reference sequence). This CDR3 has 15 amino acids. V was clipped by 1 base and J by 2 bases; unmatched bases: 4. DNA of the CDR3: TGTGCCTGGAGTGCACTAGCGGGTTTCACAGATACGCAGTATTTT. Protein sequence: CAWSALAGFTDTQYF.

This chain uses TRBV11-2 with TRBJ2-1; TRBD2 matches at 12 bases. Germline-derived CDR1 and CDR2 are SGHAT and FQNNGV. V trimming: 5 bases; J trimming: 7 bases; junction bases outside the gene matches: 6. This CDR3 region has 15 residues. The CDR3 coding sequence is TGTGCCAGCAGCCCCCTAGCGGGAGGGGGAAATGAGCAGTTCTTC. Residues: CASSPLAGGGNEQFF.

CDR3 residues: CASRESGGETQYF. In DNA, the CDR3 is TGTGCCAGCAGAGAAAGCGGGGGAGAGACCCAGTACTTC. The rearrangement uses TRBV2 and TRBJ2-5; 8 bases line up with TRBD2. The CDR3 has 13 amino acids. The germline V gene has CDR1 SNHLY and CDR2 FYNNEI. Trimming removed 6 bases from V and 4 bases from J; junction bases left unmatched: 4.

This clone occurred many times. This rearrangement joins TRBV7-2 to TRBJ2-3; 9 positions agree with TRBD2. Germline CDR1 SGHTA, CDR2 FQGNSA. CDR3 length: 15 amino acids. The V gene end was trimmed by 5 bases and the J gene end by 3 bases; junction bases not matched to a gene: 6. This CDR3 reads CASSPDSGGTDTQYF. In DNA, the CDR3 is TGTGCCAGCAGCCCCGATAGCGGGGGAACAGATACGCAGTATTTT.

The CDR3 reads CASSQGLGVGELFF. The CDR3 DNA reads as TGCGCCAGCAGCCAAGGACTCGGGGTCGGGGAGCTGTTTTTT. V and J are TRBV4-1 and TRBJ2-2, with D perhaps matching TRBD2 (5 bases). V was clipped by 1 base and J by 7 bases, with 10 bases between them. CDR1 is MGHRA and CDR2 is YSYEKL in the germline V gene. The CDR3 totals 14 residues.

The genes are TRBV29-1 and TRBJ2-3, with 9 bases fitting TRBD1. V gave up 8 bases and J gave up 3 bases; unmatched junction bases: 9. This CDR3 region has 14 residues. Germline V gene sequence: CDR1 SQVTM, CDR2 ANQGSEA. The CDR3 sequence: CSLSTGTGTDTQYF. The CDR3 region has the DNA TGCAGCCTTTCCACCGGGACAGGGACAGATACGCAGTATTTT.

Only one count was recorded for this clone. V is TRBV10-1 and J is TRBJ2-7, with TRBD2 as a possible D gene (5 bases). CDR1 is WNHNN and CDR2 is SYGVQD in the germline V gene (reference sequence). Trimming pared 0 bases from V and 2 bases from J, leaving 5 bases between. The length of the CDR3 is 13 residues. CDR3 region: CASSESSAYEQYF. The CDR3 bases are TGCGCCAGCAGTGAGTCTAGCGCCTACGAGCAGTACTTC.

CDR3 sequence: CASSYTGGPRETQYF. The CDR3 bases are TGTGCCAGCAGTTATACAGGGGGCCCGAGAGAGACCCAGTACTTC. J is TRBJ2-5 and V is TRBV6-6; 9 bases map to TRBD1. This CDR3 is 15 amino acids long. With 3 bases clipped from V and 4 bases from J, the junction kept 6 bases outside the gene matches. Germline values: CDR1 MNHNY, CDR2 SVGAGI (reference sequence).

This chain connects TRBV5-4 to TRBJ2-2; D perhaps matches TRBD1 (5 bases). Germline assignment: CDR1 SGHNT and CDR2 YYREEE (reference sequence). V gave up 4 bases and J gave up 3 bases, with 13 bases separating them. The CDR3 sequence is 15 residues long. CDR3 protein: CASSHLGQYTGELFF. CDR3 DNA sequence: TGTGCCAGCAGCCACCTGGGGCAATACACCGGGGAGCTGTTTTTT.

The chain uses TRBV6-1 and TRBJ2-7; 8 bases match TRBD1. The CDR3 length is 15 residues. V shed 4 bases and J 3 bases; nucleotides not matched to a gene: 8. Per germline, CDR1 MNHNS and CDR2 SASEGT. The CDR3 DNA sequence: TGTGCCAGCAGTGGCTCAATGACAGGGGTCTACGAGCAGTACTTC. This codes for CASSGSMTGVYEQYF.

DNA for the CDR3: TGTGCCAGCAGTGGGAGATGGACCTACGAGCAGTACTTC. This gives the protein CASSGRWTYEQYF. This rearrangement joins TRBV6-1 to TRBJ2-7; unclear D gene. The V and J ends lost 4 bases and 2 bases respectively, with 9 bases between them. Looked up from germline, CDR1 is MNHNS and CDR2 is SASEGT. CDR3 size: 13 residues.

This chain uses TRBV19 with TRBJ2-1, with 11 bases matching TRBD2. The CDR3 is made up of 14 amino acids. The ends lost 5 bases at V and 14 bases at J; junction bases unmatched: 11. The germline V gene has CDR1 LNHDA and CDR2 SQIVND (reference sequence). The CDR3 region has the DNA TGTGCCAGTAGTCCAAGGACTAGCGGGCTTGAAAAGTTCTTC. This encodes CASSPRTSGLEKFF.

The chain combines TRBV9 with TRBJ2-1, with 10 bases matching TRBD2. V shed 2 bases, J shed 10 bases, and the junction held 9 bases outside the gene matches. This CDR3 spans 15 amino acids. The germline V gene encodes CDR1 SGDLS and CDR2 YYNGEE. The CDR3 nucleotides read TGTGCCAGCAGCGTCCTAGCGGGGGAGTCGAAAGAGCAGTTCTTC. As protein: CASSVLAGESKEQFF.

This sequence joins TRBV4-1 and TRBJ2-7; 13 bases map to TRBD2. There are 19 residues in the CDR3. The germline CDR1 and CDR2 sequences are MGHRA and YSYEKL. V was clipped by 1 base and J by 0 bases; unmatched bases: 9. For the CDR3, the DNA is TGCGCCAGCAGCCAAGCGGGGACTAGCGGGGCCTTCTCCTCCTACGAGCAGTACTTC. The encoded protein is CASSQAGTSGAFSSYEQYF.

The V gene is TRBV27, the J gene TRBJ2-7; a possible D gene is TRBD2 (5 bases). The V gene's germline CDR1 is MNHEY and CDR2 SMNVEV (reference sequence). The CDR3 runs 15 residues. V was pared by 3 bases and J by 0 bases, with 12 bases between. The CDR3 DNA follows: TGTGCCAGCAGTTTCAATTCGGGGAGCTCCTACGAGCAGTACTTC. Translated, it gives CASSFNSGSSYEQYF.

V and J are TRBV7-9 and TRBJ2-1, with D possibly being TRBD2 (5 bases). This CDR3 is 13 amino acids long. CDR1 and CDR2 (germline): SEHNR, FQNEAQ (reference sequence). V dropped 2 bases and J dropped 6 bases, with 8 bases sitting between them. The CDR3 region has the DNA TGTGCCAGCAGCTTAAGTCGGGGCAATGAGCAGTTCTTC. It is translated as CASSLSRGNEQFF.

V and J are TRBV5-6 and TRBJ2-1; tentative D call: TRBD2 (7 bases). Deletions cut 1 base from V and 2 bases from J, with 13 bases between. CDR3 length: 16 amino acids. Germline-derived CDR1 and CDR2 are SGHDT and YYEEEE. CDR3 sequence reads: CASSLLVGGPYNEQFF. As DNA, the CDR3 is TGTGCCAGCAGCTTGCTCGTCGGGGGGCCCTACAATGAGCAGTTCTTC.

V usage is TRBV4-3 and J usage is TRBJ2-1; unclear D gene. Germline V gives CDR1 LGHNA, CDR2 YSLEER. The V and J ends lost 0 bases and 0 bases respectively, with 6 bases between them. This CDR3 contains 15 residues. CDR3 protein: CASSQDYSSYNEQFF. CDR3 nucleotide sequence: TGCGCCAGCAGCCAAGACTATAGCTCCTACAATGAGCAGTTCTTC.

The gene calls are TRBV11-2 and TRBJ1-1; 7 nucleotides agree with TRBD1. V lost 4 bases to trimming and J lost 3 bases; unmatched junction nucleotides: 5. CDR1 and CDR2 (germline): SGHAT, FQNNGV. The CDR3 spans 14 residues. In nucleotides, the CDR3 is TGTGCCAGCAGCTGGGGACAGTGGGACACTGAAGCTTTCTTT. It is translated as CASSWGQWDTEAFF.

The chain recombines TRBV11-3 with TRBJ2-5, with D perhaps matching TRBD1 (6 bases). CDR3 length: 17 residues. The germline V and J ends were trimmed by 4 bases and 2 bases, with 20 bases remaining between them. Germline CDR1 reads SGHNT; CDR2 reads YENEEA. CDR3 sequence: CASSSRGTTLRQETQYF. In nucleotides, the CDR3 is TGTGCCAGCAGCTCCCGTGGGACAACATTAAGACAAGAGACCCAGTACTTC.

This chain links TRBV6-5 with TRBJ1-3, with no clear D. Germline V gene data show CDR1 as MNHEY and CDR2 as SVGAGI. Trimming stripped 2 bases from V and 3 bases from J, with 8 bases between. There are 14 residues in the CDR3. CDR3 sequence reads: CASSYVASGNTIYF. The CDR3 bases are TGTGCCAGCAGTTACGTGGCAAGTGGAAACACCATATATTTT.

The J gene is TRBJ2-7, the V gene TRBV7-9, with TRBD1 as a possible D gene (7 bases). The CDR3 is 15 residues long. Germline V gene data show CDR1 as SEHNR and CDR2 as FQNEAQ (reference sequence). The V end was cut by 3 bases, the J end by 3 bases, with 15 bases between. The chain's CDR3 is CASSFGGQRFYEQYF. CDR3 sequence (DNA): TGTGCCAGCAGCTTCGGGGGACAGCGATTCTACGAGCAGTACTTC.

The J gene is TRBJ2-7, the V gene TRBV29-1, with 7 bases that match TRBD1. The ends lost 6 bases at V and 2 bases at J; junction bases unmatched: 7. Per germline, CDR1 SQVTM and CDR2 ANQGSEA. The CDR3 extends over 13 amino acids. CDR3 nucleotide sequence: TGCAGCGTGGAACAGGGGTATGCCTACGAGCAGTACTTC. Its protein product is CSVEQGYAYEQYF.

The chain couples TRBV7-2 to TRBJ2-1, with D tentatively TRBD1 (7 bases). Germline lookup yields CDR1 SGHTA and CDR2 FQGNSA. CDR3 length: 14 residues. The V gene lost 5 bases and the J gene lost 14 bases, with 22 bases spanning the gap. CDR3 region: CASSPKQGRFEEFF. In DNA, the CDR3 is TGTGCCAGCAGCCCTAAACAGGGGAGGTTCGAAGAGTTCTTC.

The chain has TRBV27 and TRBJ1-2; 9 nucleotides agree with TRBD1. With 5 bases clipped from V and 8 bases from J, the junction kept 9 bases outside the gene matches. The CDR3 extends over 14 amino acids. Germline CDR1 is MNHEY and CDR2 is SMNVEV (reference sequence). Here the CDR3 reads CASSPRDRVLGYTF. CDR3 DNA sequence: TGTGCCAGCAGTCCGCGGGACAGGGTTTTAGGCTACACCTTC.